The 26 T cell receptor beta chains below all came from one sample that was sequenced in a study of beta chain features in type 1 diabetes (dated by TCRdb to the late 2010s). Findings and caveats that apply to the study as a whole: A moderate but significant shortening of TCRB CDR3 length was observed in type 1 diabetes patients in all four CD4+ subsets.

Antigens of these TCRs are unknown. Receptor amplification or capture employed the immunoSEQ multiplex PCR assay. The High Capacity cDNA Reverse Transcription Kit was used to reverse transcribe all of the isolated RNA, meaning that expressed TCRB transcripts were what got sequenced. Held by TCRdb, this immuneACCESS table contains in-frame sequences only and omits some clones. Under half of the omission traces to an unresolved V gene where checked; the cause of the rest is unknown. For this sample the table gives around 650,000 clones, of which 12% were detected only once. The ten biggest clones cover more than 0.1% of the sample. Specimen: naive CD4+ T cells from blood. The cell subset or site tag for this specimen amounts to: true naive CD4+ T cells. Receptors originate from a man aged 30 to 39 with type 1 diabetes.

This clone has only a few counts. The chain employs TRBV6-6 and TRBJ2-7; D might be TRBD1 or TRBD2, each matching 5 bases. Trimming removed 5 bases from V and 6 bases from J, with 8 bases in between. CDR1 MNHNY and CDR2 SVGAGI come from the germline V gene (reference sequence). This CDR3 is built from 11 residues. CDR3 nucleotide sequence: TGTGCCAGCAGTGAGAGGGGCGAGCAGTACTTC. Its protein product is CASSERGEQYF.

This clone occurred a few times. The chain links TRBV14 to TRBJ1-6, with no clear D. The CDR3 length is 15 residues. The V and J ends lost 2 bases and 3 bases respectively, with 8 bases between them. Per the germline V gene, CDR1 is SGHDN and CDR2 is FVKESK. The CDR3 is CASSQSRFYNSPLHF. The CDR3, as DNA: TGTGCCAGCAGCCAAAGTCGGTTCTATAATTCACCCCTCCACTTT.

This clone has more than one count but fewer than ten. The chain combines TRBV7-6 with TRBJ1-4; D is ambiguous. CDR1 and CDR2 from the germline V gene are SGHVS and FNYEAQ. Trimming took 1 base from V and 10 from J, leaving 13 bases between them. The CDR3 is made up of 14 amino acids. The CDR3 sequence is CASSLGGSTGKLFF. CDR3 in DNA: TGTGCCAGCAGCTTAGGTGGAAGTACGGGAAAACTGTTTTTT.

The sample holds a few counts of this clone. The chain couples TRBV29-1 to TRBJ2-1; 9 nucleotides align to TRBD1. CDR3 length: 11 residues. The J segment lost 10 bases and the V segment lost 4 bases, leaving 2 bases of the junction unmatched. CDR1 is SQVTM, CDR2 ANQGSEA, per germline. CDR3 protein: CSVVGTGEQFF. The CDR3 DNA reads as TGCAGCGTTGTAGGGACAGGGGAGCAGTTCTTC.

CDR3 DNA: TGCGCCAGCAGCGGTTCCGGGACAGCCGATGAAAAACTGTTTTTT. It encodes CASSGSGTADEKLFF. The chain employs TRBV5-1 and TRBJ1-4; 7 nucleotides agree with TRBD1. The V and J ends lost 4 bases and 6 bases, in that order; junction bases with no gene match: 9. The CDR3 has 15 residues. Looked up from germline, CDR1 is SGHRS and CDR2 is YFSETQ.

The chain joins TRBV29-1 to TRBJ2-5; D not certain. The assigned J gene may be wrong: the sequence end matches TRBJ2-7 better. The germline gives CDR1 SQVTM, CDR2 ANQGSEA. The CDR3 loop spans 12 amino acids. The CDR3 DNA reads as TGCAGCGTTCGGACGGTGACCTACGAGCAGTACTTC. Protein product: CSVRTVTYEQYF.

This clone was recorded a few times. V is TRBV11-2 and J is TRBJ2-7; 8 bases are a match to TRBD1. Trimming removed 7 bases from V and 4 bases from J; junction bases left unmatched: 6. There are 13 residues in the CDR3. CDR1 and CDR2 (germline): SGHAT, FQNNGV. The CDR3 DNA reads TGTGCCAGCACGCAGACAGGGGTATACGAGCAGTACTTC. As protein: CASTQTGVYEQYF.

V and J are TRBV28 and TRBJ2-4, with TRBD1 matching 8 bases. Germline assignment: CDR1 MDHEN and CDR2 SYDVKM. CDR3 length: 17 amino acids. V gave up 0 bases and J gave up 1 base; unmatched junction bases: 5. CDR3 protein: CASSLWAQGVAKNIQYF. The CDR3 nucleotides read TGTGCCAGCAGTTTATGGGCACAGGGGGTGGCCAAAAACATTCAGTACTTC. The complete variable domain, with remaining parts taken from reference TRBV28 and TRBJ2-4, reads DVKVTQSSRYLVKRTGEKVFLECVQDMDHENMFWYRQDPGLGLRLIYFSYDVKMKEKGDIPEGYSVSREKKERFSLILESASTNQTSMYLCASSLWAQGVAKNIQYFGAGTRLSVL.

CDR3 DNA: TGTGCCAGCAGTTACGGACAGGGGCATGGCTACACCTTC. Protein sequence: CASSYGQGHGYTF. The V gene is TRBV6-5, the J gene TRBJ1-2; 9 bases match TRBD1. The junction had 1 base not matched to a gene; V was cut back by 2 bases and J by 6 bases. The germline V gene has CDR1 MNHEY and CDR2 SVGAGI. This CDR3 comprises 13 residues.

This rearrangement joins TRBV29-1 to TRBJ2-7; TRBD2 is a possible D gene (6 bases). This CDR3 contains 16 residues. Germline lookup yields CDR1 SQVTM and CDR2 ANQGSEA. V was trimmed by 6 bases and J by 2 bases, leaving 23 bases between them. In DNA, the CDR3 is TGCAGCGTCGGAGACACGGGACTCTCAGGGACCTACGAGCAGTACTTC. Protein: CSVGDTGLSGTYEQYF.

The sample holds a few counts of this clone. V is TRBV5-1 and J is TRBJ2-1; 9 nucleotides agree with TRBD2. CDR3 length equals 15 residues. Germline V CDR1 and CDR2: SGHRS, YFSETQ. Germline trimming cut 0 bases from V and 5 bases from J; bases unmatched to any gene: 3. Here the CDR3 DNA reads TGCGCCAGCAGCTTGGGGACTAGCGCGAACAATGAGCAGTTCTTC. Its translation: CASSLGTSANNEQFF.

This clone was observed a handful of times. The chain combines TRBV9 with TRBJ2-1; D may match TRBD1 or TRBD2 (6 bases each). Per germline, CDR1 SGDLS and CDR2 YYNGEE. V was cut by 2 bases and J by 14 bases, with 17 bases left in between. The CDR3 is made up of 13 amino acids. The CDR3 spells CASSVEGRRDKFF. In nucleotides, the CDR3 is TGTGCCAGCAGCGTTGAGGGTCGGAGGGACAAGTTCTTC.

V gene TRBV5-4 combines with J gene TRBJ2-1, with D tentatively TRBD1 or TRBD2 (5 bases each). This CDR3 region has 14 residues. V lost 5 bases, J lost 4 bases, and 13 bases lay in between. Germline loops: CDR1 SGHNT, CDR2 YYREEE (reference sequence). The CDR3 nucleotides are TGTGCCAGCAGTCGGGACCGCGCTTACAATGAGCAGTTCTTC. Translation gives CASSRDRAYNEQFF.

There are a few counts of this clone. The J gene is TRBJ1-2, the V gene TRBV30; D unclear. In germline, CDR1 is GTSNPN, CDR2 SVGIG (reference sequence). The CDR3 has 12 residues. Between the trimmed V and J ends, which lost 3 bases and 1 base, there was a span of 6 bases. The CDR3 sequence is CAWSGVNYGYTF. CDR3 in DNA: TGTGCCTGGAGCGGGGTTAACTATGGCTACACCTTC.

This chain connects TRBV29-1 to TRBJ2-5, with TRBD1 matching 8 bases. The CDR3 consists of 13 residues. The junction had 3 bases not matched to a gene; V was cut back by 4 bases and J by 2 bases. Germline V lookup: CDR1 SQVTM, CDR2 ANQGSEA. CDR3 sequence: CSVAGQAQETQYF. CDR3 coding DNA: TGCAGCGTTGCGGGACAGGCACAAGAGACCCAGTACTTC.

This clone was seen a few times. The rearrangement uses TRBV7-2 and TRBJ1-5; D may be TRBD1 (6 bases). V gave up 1 base and J gave up 4 bases, with 11 bases separating them. CDR1 is SGHTA and CDR2 is FQGNSA in the germline V gene. The CDR3 spans 15 residues. The CDR3 reads CASSLGSGQNQPQHF. The CDR3 DNA reads as TGTGCCAGCAGCTTAGGGTCTGGACAGAATCAGCCCCAGCATTTT.

The table lists this clone with a few counts. For the CDR3, the DNA is TGTGCCAGCAGCCGCGATTGGGTCTCCTACGAGCAGTACTTC. Translated, it gives CASSRDWVSYEQYF. The genes are TRBV7-9 and TRBJ2-7; D call uncertain. Germline-derived CDR1 and CDR2 are SEHNR and FQNEAQ (reference sequence). The V and J ends lost 5 bases and 0 bases respectively, with 11 bases between them. The CDR3 spans 14 residues.

The sample holds a few counts of this clone. The chain has TRBV6-6 and TRBJ1-1; weak D call: TRBD1 (5 bases). V shed 7 bases and J shed 10 bases, with 19 bases lying between them. The CDR3 is made up of 13 amino acids. Germline loops: CDR1 MNHNY, CDR2 SVGAGI (reference sequence). This CDR3 reads CASTGRGSGGAFF. CDR3 DNA sequence: TGTGCCAGCACGGGGCGAGGGAGTGGAGGAGCTTTCTTT.

The gene calls are TRBV27 and TRBJ2-5; 7 bases line up with TRBD2. This CDR3 has 15 residues. The ends lost 6 bases at V and 0 bases at J; junction bases unmatched: 7. Germline V gives CDR1 MNHEY, CDR2 SMNVEV (reference sequence). As DNA, the CDR3 is TGTGCCAGCAGAAGACTAGCATTGTACCAAGAGACCCAGTACTTC. Its protein is CASRRLALYQETQYF.

The rearrangement joins TRBV14 to TRBJ2-3; 11 bases align to TRBD2. The CDR3 covers 18 residues. Germline CDR1 reads SGHDN; CDR2 reads FVKESK. V lost 1 base, J lost 0 bases, and 6 bases stayed unmatched. The CDR3 loop reads CASSQALRLAGSTDTQYF. CDR3 bases: TGTGCCAGCAGCCAAGCCCTACGACTAGCGGGAAGCACAGATACGCAGTATTTT.

V usage is TRBV25-1 and J usage is TRBJ1-4; D unclear. Trimming took 6 bases from V and 4 from J, leaving 12 bases between them. CDR1 is MGHDK, CDR2 SYGVNS, per germline. This CDR3 has 14 amino acids. CDR3 residues: CASSEWGFNEKLFF. The CDR3 bases are TGTGCCAGCAGCGAGTGGGGTTTTAATGAAAAACTGTTTTTT.

In this sample, this clone turned up a few times. The chain joins TRBV25-1 to TRBJ1-2; a possible D gene is TRBD1 (6 bases). The ends were cut back, 3 bases at V and 2 bases at J, with 10 bases in the middle. CDR3 length equals 14 residues. Germline V CDR1 and CDR2: MGHDK, SYGVNS. The CDR3 loop is CASSDPGGNYGYTF. For the CDR3, the DNA is TGTGCCAGCAGTGATCCCGGGGGCAACTATGGCTACACCTTC.

The chain employs TRBV7-2 and TRBJ2-1, with TRBD2 matching 8 bases. The germline CDR1 and CDR2 sequences are SGHTA and FQGNSA. V was pared by 5 bases and J by 4 bases, with 7 bases of the junction left unmatched. The CDR3 is made up of 15 amino acids. Here the CDR3 reads CASSLSGGGYNEQFF. In DNA form, the CDR3 reads TGTGCCAGCAGCCTAAGCGGGGGCGGGTACAATGAGCAGTTCTTC.

This clone was observed a few times. CDR3: CASSLGGTSGNNEQFF. CDR3 in DNA: TGCGCCAGCAGCTTGGGAGGGACTAGCGGAAACAATGAGCAGTTCTTC. V is TRBV5-1 and J is TRBJ2-1, with TRBD2 identical over 11 bases. J gave up 5 bases and V 0 bases, and 4 bases lay outside the gene matches. Looked up from germline, CDR1 is SGHRS and CDR2 is YFSETQ. The CDR3 length is 16 residues.

J is TRBJ2-7 and V is TRBV15; TRBD1 agrees at 8 bases. CDR3 size: 15 residues. The J segment lost 5 bases and the V segment lost 0 bases, leaving 6 bases of the junction unmatched. Per the germline V gene, CDR1 is LNHNV and CDR2 is YYDKDF (reference sequence). The CDR3 sequence: CATSRDGQGVHEQYF. In DNA form, the CDR3 reads TGTGCCACCAGCAGAGATGGACAGGGTGTCCACGAGCAGTACTTC.

This chain links TRBV7-8 with TRBJ2-3; TRBD2 matches at 11 bases. Trimming cost V 5 bases and J 1 base; bases outside gene matches: 5. CDR1 and CDR2 from the germline V gene are SGHVS and FQNEAQ. The CDR3 consists of 16 residues. CDR3 region: CASSDGLAGRTDTQYF. CDR3 DNA sequence: TGTGCCAGCAGCGATGGACTAGCGGGCCGCACAGATACGCAGTATTTT.